This TCR beta chain comes out of a study of blood T cells in healthy people across ages. At the level of the study: Using template switching, researchers captured about one barcoded beta molecule for each two T cells. The study, taken as a whole, reports: Relative to aged donors, long-lived donors carried more naive CD4+ cells and displayed higher diversity. No one knew whether donors had CMV, which possibly confounded expanded clonotype changes.

Then a second PCR, running about 6 to 12 cycles, was carried out with a sample-barcoded 5' primer and a J-beta primer mix. One entry per CDR3 protein, called by TCRdb with MiXCR from the 5' RACE reads. The sample yields 550,000 to 650,000 distinct CDR3 sequences, roughly 31% seen once. V shed 4 bases and J 5 bases; nucleotides not matched to a gene: 9. Germline values: CDR1 ENHRY, CDR2 SYGVKD. This CDR3 comprises 16 residues. This clonotype was observed many times. Its antigen is still unknown. Each individual donor underwent a draw of ten milliliters of peripheral blood. V and J are TRBV10-3 and TRBJ2-2, with 8 positions matching TRBD1. The receptor comes from a woman older than 75 in good health. The source material was blood. This chain's CDR3 is CAISGSPDRVTGELFF. In nucleotides, the CDR3 is TGTGCCATCAGTGGTAGCCCGGACAGGGTGACCGGGGAGCTGTTTTTT.